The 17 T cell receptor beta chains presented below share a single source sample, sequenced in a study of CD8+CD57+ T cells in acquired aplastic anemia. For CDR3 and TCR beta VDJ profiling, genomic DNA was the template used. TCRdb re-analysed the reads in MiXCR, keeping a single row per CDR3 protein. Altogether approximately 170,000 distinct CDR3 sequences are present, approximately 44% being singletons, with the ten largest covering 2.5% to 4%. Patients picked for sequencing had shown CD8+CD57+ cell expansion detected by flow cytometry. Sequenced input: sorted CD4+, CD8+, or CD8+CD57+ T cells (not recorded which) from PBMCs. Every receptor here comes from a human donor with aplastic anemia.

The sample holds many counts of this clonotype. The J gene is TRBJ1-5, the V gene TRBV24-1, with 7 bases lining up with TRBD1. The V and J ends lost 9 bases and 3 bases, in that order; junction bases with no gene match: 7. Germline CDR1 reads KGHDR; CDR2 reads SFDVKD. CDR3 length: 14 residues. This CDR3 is CATSSGQPNQPQHF. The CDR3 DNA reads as TGTGCCACCTCCTCGGGACAGCCCAATCAGCCCCAGCATTTT.

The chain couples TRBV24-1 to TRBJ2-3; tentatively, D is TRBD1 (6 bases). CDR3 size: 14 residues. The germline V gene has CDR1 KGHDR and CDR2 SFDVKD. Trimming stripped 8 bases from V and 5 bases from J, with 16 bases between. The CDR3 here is CATTMGASGDTQYF. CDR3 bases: TGTGCCACCACCATGGGGGCGTCTGGAGATACGCAGTATTTT.

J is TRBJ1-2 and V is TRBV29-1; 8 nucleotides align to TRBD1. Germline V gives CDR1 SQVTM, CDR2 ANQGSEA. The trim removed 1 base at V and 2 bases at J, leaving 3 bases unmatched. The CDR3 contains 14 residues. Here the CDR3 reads CSVEGQGPNYGYTF. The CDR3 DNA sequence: TGCAGCGTTGAAGGACAGGGGCCAAACTATGGCTACACCTTC.

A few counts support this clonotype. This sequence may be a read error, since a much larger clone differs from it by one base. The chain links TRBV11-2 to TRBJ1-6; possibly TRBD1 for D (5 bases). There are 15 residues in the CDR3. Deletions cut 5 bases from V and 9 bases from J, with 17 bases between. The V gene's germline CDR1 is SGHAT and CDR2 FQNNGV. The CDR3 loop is CASSPDSLGSSPLHF. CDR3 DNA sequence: TGTGCCAGCAGCCCTGACAGCCTGGGCAGTTCACCCCTCCACTTT.

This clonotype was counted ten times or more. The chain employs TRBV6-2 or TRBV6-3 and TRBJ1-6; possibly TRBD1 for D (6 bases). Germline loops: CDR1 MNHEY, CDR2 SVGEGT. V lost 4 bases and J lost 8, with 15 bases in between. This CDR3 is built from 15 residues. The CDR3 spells CASSSPRGSDSPLHF. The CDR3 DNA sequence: TGTGCCAGCAGTTCGCCTAGGGGGTCGGATTCACCCCTCCACTTT.

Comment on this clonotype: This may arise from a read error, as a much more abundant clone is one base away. The CDR3 sequence: CASRQVGGMNTGELFF. CDR3 DNA sequence: TGCGCCAGCCGCCAAGTAGGCGGGATGAACACCGGGGAGCTGTTTTTT. V is TRBV4-3 and J is TRBJ2-2, with D possibly matching TRBD2 (6 bases). From germline, CDR1 is LGHNA and CDR2 YSLEER. CDR3 size: 16 residues.

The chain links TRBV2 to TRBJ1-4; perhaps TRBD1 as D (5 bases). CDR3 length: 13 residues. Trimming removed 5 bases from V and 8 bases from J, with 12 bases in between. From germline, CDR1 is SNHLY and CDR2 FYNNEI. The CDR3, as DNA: TGTGCCAGCAGTCGGGGGATTGACGAAAAACTGTTTTTT. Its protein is CASSRGIDEKLFF.

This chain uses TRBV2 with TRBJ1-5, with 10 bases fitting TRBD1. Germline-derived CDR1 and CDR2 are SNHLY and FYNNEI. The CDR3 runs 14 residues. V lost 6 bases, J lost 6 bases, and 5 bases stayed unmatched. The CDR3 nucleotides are TGTGCCAGCAGGGAGACAGGGGGCGGTCAGCCCCAGCATTTT. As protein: CASRETGGGQPQHF.

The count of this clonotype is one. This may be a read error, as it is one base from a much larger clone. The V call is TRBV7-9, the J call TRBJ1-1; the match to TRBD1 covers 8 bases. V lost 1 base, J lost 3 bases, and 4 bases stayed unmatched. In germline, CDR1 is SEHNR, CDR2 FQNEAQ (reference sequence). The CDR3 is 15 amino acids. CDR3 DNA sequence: TGTGCCAGCAGCTTAGGACAGGGGCGGGACACTGAAGCTTTCTTT. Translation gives CASSLGQGRDTEAFF.

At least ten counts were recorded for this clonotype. The CDR3 loop is CSARDPLNTEAFF. Written as DNA, the CDR3 is TGCAGTGCTAGAGATCCGTTGAACACTGAAGCTTTCTTT. The chain is built from TRBV20-1 and TRBJ1-1, with no clear D. Germline CDR1 DFQATT, CDR2 SNEGSKA (reference sequence). Trimming took 0 bases from V and 0 from J, leaving 5 bases between them. The CDR3 runs 13 residues.

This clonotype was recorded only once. In DNA, the CDR3 is TGCAGCCAACAGCAGGGATTTTCCTACAATGAGCAGTTCTTC. Amino acid sequence: CSQQQGFSYNEQFF. V gene TRBV29-1 combines with J gene TRBJ2-1; perhaps TRBD1 as D (5 bases). The CDR3 has 14 residues. The V end was cut by 8 bases, the J end by 1 base, with 15 bases between. Germline V gene sequence: CDR1 SQVTM, CDR2 ANQGSEA.

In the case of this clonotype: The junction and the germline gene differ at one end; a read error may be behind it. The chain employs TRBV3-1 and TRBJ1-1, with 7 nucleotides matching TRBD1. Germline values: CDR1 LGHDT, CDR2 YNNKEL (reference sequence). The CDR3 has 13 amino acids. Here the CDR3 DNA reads TGTGCCGGCAGCCAAGGCAGGGGGGCCCAAGCTTTCTTT. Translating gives CAGSQGRGAQAFF.

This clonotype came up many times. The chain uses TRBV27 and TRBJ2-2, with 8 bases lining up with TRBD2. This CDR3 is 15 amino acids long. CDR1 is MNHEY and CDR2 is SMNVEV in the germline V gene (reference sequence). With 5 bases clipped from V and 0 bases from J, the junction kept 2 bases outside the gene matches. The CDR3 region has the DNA TGTGCCAGCAGTCTACTAGCGGCGAACACCGGGGAGCTGTTTTTT. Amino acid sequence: CASSLLAANTGELFF.

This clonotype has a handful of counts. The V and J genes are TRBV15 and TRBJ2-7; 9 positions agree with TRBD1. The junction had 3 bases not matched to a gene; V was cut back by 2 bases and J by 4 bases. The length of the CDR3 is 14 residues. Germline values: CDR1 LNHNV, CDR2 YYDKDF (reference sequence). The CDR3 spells CATSRRTGVYEQYF. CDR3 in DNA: TGTGCCACCAGCAGAAGGACAGGGGTTTACGAGCAGTACTTC.

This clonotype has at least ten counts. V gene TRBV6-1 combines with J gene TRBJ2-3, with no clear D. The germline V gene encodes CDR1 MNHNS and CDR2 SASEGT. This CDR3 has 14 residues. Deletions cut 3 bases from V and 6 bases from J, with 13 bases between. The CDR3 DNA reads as TGTGCCAGCAGTGACACATTTACGAGGGATACGCAGTATTTT. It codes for CASSDTFTRDTQYF.

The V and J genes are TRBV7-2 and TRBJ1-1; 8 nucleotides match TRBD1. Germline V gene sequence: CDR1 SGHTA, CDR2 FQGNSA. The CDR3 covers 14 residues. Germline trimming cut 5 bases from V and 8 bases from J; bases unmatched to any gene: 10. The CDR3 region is CASSPNGQGTEAFF. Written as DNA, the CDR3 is TGTGCCAGCAGCCCAAACGGACAGGGTACCGAAGCTTTCTTT.

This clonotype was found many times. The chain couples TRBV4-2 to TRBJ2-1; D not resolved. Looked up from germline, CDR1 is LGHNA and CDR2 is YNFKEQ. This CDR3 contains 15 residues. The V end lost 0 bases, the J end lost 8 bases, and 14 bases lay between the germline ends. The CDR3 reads CASSQDWRLDDEQFF. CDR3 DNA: TGTGCCAGCAGCCAAGATTGGCGGCTAGACGATGAGCAGTTCTTC.